This T cell receptor beta chain stems from a study of long-term antiretroviral therapy in people with HIV. HIV-positive participants all received treatment in the United States. Germline V CDR1 and CDR2: LGHNA, YNFKEQ. Trimming pared 0 bases from V and 2 bases from J, leaving 9 bases between. CDR3 length equals 15 residues. Findings of the study overall: HIV repertoires spanned tighter CDR3 length ranges than controls did.

About this clone: Its antigen is not identified.

The assay, immunoSEQ v3.0, was run at survey level. The protocol was immunoSEQ multiplex PCR, while the TCRdb copy is restricted to in-frame clones and leaves out a portion. The sample comprises about 25,000 clones, 70% to 85% of which are singletons, and roughly 10% rests with the top ten. The sequencing used unsorted PBMCs, collected 1.2 years after starting antiretroviral therapy. This rearrangement joins TRBV4-2 to TRBJ2-3; the D gene is possibly TRBD2 (5 bases). The source is a woman aged 40-49 years with HIV. The CDR3 loop reads CASSQELDYTDTQYF. As DNA, the CDR3 is TGTGCCAGCAGCCAAGAATTAGACTACACAGATACGCAGTATTTT.